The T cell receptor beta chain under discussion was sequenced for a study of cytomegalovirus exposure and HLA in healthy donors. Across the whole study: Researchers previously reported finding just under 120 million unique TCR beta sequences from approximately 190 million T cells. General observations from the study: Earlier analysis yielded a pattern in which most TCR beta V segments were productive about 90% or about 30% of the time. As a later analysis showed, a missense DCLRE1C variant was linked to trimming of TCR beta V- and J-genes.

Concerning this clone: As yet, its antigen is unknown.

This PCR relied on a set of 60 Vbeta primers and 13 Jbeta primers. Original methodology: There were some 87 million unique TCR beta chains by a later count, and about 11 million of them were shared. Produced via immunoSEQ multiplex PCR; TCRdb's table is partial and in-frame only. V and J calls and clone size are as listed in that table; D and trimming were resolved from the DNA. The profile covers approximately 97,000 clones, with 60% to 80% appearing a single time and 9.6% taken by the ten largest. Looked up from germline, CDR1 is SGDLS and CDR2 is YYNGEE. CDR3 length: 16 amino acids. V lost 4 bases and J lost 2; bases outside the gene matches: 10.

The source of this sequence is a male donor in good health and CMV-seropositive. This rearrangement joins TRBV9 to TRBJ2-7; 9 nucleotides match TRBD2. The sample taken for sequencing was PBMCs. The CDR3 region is CASSPKLAGATYEQYF. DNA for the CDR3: TGTGCCAGCAGCCCGAAACTAGCGGGCGCAACCTACGAGCAGTACTTC.